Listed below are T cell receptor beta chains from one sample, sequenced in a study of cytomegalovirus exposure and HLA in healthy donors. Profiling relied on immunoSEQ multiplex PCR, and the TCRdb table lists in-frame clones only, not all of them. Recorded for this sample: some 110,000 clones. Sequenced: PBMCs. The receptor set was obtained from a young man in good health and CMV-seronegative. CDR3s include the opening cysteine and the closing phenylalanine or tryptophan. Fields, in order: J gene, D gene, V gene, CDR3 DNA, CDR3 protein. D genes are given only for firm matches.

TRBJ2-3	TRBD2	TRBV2	TGTGCCAGCAGCTTCGTTAGCGGGGGAGGAGATACGCAGTATTTT	CASSFVSGGGDTQYF
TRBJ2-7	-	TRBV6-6	TGTGCCAGCAGCATACAGGGATCTGGGGGCTACGAGCAGTACTTC	CASSIQGSGGYEQYF
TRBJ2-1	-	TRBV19	TGTGCCAGTAGTATAGCGGGGTACAATGAGCAGTTCTTC	CASSIAGYNEQFF
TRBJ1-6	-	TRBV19	TGTGCCAGTAGTAAGGGCGAGGGAAATTCACCCCTCCACTTT	CASSKGEGNSPLHF
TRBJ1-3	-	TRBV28	TGTGCCAGCAGTTTATGGTCAGATCAGGGCAACACCATATATTTT	CASSLWSDQGNTIYF
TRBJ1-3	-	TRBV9	TGTGCCAGCAGCGTAGGGAGGGGTGACACCATATATTTT	CASSVGRGDTIYF
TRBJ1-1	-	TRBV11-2	TGTGCCAGCAGCTTACACGGTGAAGCTTTCTTT	CASSLHGEAFF
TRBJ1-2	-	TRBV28	TGTGCCAGCAGTTCGGGATTCTATGGCTACACCTTC	CASSSGFYGYTF
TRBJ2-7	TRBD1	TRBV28	TGTGCCAGCAGTTTGGGGACAGGGGGTGACGAGCAGTACTTC	CASSLGTGGDEQYF
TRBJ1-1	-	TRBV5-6	TGTGCCAGCAGCTTAACTACAGGCGGGAACACTGAAGCTTTCTTT	CASSLTTGGNTEAFF
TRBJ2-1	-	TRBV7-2	TGTGCCAGCAGCTTACTTGAGGGTGAGCAGTTCTTC	CASSLLEGEQFF
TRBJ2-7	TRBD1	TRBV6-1	TGTGCCAGCAGTGAAGCCCACAGGGGGCGCGGCGAGCAGTACTTC	CASSEAHRGRGEQYF